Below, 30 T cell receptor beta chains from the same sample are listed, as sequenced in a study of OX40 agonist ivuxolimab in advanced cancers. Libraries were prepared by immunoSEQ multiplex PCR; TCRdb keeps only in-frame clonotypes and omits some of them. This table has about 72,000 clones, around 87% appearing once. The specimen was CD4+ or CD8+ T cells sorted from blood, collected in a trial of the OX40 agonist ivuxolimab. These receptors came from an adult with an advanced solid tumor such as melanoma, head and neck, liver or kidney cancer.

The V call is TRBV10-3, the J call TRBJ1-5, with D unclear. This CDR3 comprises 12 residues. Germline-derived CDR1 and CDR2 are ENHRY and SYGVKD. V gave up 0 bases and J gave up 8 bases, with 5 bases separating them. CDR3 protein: CAISESDKPQHF. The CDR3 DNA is TGTGCCATCAGTGAGTCCGATAAGCCCCAGCATTTT.

The CDR3 DNA is TGCAGCGTCCGACAGGGTCCAAGCTACACCTTC. It translates to CSVRQGPSYTF. The rearrangement joins TRBV29-1 to TRBJ1-2; 7 bases map to TRBD1. The CDR3 has 11 amino acids. Germline trimming cut 6 bases from V and 9 bases from J; bases unmatched to any gene: 7. Germline V gene sequence: CDR1 SQVTM, CDR2 ANQGSEA. Using reference TRBV29-1 and TRBJ1-2 for the parts outside the CDR3, the full variable domain is SAVISQKPSRDICQRGTSLTIQCQVDSQVTMMFWYRQQPGQSLTLIATANQGSEATYESGFVIDKFPISRPNLTFSTLTVSNMSPEDSSIYLCSVRQGPSYTFGSGTRLTVV.

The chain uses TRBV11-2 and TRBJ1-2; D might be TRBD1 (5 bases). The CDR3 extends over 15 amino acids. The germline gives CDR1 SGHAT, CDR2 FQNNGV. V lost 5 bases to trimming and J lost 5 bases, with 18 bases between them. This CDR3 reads CASSREGTASYGYTF. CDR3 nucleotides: TGTGCCAGCAGCCGTGAAGGGACCGCGTCTTATGGCTACACCTTC.

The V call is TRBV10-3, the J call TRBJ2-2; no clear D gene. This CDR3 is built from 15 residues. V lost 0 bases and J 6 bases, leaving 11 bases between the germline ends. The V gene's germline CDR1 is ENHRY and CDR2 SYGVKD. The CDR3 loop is CAISESGQHAGELFF. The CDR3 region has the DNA TGTGCCATCAGTGAGTCCGGGCAGCACGCCGGGGAGCTGTTTTTT.

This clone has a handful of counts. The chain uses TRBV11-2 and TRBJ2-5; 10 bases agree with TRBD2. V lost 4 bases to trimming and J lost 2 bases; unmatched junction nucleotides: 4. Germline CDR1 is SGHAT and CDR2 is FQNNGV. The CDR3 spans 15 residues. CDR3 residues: CASSSTLAGQETQYF. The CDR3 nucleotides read TGTGCCAGCAGCTCAACACTAGCGGGGCAAGAGACCCAGTACTTC.

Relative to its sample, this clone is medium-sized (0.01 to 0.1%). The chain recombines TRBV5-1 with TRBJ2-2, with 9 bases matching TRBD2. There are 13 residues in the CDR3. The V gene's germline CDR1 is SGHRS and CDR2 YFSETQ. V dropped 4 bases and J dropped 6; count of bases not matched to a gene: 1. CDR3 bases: TGCGCCAGCAGCGTAGCGGGAGCCGGGGAGCTGTTTTTT. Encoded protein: CASSVAGAGELFF. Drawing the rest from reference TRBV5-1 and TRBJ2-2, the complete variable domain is KAGVTQTPRYLIKTRGQQVTLSCSPISGHRSVSWYQQTPGQGLQFLFEYFSETQRNKGNFPGRFSGRQFSNSRSEMNVSTLELGDSALYLCASSVAGAGELFFGEGSRLTVL.

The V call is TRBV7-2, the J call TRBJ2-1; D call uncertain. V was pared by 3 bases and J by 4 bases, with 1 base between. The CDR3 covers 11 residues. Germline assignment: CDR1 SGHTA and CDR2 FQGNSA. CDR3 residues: CASSFYNEQFF. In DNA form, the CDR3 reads TGTGCCAGCAGCTTTTACAATGAGCAGTTCTTC. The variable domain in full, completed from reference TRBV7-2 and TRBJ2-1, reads GAGVSQSPSNKVTEKGKDVELRCDPISGHTALYWYRQSLGQGLEFLIYFQGNSAPDKSGLPSDRFSAERTGGSVSTLTIQRTQQEDSAVYLCASSFYNEQFFGPGTRLTVL.

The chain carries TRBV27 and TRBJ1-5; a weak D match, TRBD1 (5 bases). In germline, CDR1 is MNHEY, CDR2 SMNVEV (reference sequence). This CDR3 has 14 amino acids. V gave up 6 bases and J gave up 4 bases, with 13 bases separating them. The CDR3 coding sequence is TGTGCCAGCAGAAGCGACAGCTCAAATCAGCCCCAGCATTTT. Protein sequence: CASRSDSSNQPQHF.

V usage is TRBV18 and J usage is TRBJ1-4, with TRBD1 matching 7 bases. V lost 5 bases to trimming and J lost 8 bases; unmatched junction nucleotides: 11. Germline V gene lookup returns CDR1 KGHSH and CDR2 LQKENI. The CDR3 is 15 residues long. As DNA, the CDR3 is TGTGCCAGCTCAGCACAGGGGATTCAGTCAGAAAAACTGTTTTTT. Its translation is CASSAQGIQSEKLFF.

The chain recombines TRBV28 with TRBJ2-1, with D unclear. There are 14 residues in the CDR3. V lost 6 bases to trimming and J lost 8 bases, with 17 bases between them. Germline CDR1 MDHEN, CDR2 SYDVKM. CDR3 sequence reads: CASSPDLERDEQFF. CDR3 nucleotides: TGTGCCAGCAGCCCGGACCTAGAACGGGATGAGCAGTTCTTC.

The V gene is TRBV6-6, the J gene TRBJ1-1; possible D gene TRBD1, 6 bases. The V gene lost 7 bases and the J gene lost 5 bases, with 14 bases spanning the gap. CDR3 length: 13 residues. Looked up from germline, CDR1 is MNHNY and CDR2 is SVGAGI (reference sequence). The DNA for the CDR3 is TGTGCCAGCAAAGACACAGGGAGGACTGAAGCTTTCTTT. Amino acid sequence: CASKDTGRTEAFF.

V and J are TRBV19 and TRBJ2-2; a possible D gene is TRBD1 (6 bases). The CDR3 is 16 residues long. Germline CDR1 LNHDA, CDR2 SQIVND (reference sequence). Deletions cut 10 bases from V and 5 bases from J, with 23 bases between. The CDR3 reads CATNHGRGRRTGELFF. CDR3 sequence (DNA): TGTGCCACCAACCATGGCAGGGGAAGGAGGACCGGGGAGCTGTTTTTT.

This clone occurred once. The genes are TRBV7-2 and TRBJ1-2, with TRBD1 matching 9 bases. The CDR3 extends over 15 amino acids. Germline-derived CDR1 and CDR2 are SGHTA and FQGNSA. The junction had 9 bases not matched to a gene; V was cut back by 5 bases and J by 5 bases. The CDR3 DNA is TGTGCCAGCAGCGCCCAACAGGGGGCGATTTATGGCTACACCTTC. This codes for CASSAQQGAIYGYTF.

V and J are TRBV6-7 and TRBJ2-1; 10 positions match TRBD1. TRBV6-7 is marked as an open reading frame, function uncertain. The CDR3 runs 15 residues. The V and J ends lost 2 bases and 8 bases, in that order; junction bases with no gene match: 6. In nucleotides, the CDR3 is TGTGCCAGCAGTTACCGTAGGACAGGGGGGGATGAGCAGTTCTTC. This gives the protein CASSYRRTGGDEQFF.

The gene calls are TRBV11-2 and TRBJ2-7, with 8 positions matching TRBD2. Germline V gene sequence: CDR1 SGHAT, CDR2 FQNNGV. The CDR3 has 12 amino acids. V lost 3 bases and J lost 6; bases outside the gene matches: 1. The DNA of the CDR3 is TGTGCCAGCAGCTTGGGACTAGGCGAGCAGTACTTC. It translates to CASSLGLGEQYF.

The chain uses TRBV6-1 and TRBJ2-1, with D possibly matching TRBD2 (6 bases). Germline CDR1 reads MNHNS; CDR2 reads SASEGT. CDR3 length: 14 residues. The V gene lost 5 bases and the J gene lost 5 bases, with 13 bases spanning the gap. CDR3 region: CASSSRDPHNEQFF. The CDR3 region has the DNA TGTGCCAGCAGTTCGCGGGACCCTCACAATGAGCAGTTCTTC.

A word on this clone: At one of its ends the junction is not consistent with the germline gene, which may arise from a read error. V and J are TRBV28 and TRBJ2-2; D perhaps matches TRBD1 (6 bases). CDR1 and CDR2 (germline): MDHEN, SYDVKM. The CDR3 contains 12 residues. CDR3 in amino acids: CAWTDNTGELFF. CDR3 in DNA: TGCGCCTGGACAGACAACACCGGGGAGCTGTTTTTT.

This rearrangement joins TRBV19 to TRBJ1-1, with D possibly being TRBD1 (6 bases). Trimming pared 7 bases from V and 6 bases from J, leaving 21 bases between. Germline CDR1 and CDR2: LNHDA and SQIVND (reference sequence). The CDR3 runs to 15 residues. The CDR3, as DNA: TGTGCCAGTAACCCTCTGAGGGGGGCGCAGGCTGAAGCTTTCTTT. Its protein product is CASNPLRGAQAEAFF. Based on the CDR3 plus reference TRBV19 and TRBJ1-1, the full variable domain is DGGITQSPKYLFRKEGQNVTLSCEQNLNHDAMYWYRQDPGQGLRLIYYSQIVNDFQKGDIAEGYSVSREKKESFPLTVTSAQKNPTAFYLCASNPLRGAQAEAFFGQGTRLTVV.

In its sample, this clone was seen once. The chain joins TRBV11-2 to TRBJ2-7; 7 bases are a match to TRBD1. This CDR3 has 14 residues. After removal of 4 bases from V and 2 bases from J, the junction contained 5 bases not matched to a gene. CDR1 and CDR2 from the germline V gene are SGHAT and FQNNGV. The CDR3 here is CASSSGQATYEQYF. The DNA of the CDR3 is TGTGCCAGCAGCTCAGGACAGGCGACCTACGAGCAGTACTTC.

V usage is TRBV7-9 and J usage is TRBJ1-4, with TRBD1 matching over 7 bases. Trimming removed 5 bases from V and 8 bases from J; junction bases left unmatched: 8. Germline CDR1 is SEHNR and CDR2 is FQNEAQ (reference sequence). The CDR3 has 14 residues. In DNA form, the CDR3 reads TGTGCCAGCAGCCCTACAGGGGTTGGGGAAAAACTGTTTTTT. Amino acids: CASSPTGVGEKLFF.

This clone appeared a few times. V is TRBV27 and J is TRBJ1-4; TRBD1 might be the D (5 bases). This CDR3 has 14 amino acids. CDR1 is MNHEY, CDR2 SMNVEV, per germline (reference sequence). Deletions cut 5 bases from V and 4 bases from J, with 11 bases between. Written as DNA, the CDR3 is TGTGCCAGCAGTATGGACATGATTAATGAAAAACTGTTTTTT. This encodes CASSMDMINEKLFF.

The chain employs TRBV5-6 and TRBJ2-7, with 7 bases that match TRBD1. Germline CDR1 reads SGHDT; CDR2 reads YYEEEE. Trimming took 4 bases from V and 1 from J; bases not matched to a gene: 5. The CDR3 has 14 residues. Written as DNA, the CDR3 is TGTGCCAGCAGCAAGACAGGGAAATCCTACGAGCAGTACTTC. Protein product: CASSKTGKSYEQYF.

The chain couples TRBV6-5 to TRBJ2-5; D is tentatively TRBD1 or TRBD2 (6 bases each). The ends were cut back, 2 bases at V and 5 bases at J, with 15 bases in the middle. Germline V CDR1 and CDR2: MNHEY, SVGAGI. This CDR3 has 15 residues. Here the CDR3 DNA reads TGTGCCAGCAGTTACAGGGGGGCGCTTGGGGAGACCCAGTACTTC. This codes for CASSYRGALGETQYF.

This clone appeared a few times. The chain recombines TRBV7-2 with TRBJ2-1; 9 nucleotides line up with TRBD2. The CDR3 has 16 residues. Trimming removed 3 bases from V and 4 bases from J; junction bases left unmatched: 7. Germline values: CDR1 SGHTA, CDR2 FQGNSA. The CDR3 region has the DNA TGTGCCAGCAGCTTCGGCGGAGCGGGAGGTTACAATGAGCAGTTCTTC. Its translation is CASSFGGAGGYNEQFF.

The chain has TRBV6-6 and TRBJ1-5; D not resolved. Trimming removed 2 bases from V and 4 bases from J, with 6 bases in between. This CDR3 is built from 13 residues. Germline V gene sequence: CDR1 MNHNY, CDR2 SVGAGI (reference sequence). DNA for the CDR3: TGTGCCAGCAGTTACGGAAGTAATCAGCCCCAGCATTTT. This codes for CASSYGSNQPQHF.

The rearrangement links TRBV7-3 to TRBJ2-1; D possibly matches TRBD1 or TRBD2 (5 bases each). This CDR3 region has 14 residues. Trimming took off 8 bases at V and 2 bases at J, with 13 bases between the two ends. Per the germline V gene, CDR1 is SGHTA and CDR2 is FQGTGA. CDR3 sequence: CASQPGPAYNEQFF. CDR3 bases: TGTGCCAGCCAGCCGGGGCCGGCCTACAATGAGCAGTTCTTC. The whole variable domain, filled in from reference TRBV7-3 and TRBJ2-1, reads GAGVSQTPSNKVTEKGKYVELRCDPISGHTALYWYRQSLGQGPEFLIYFQGTGAADDSGLPNDRFFAVRPEGSVSTLKIQRTERGDSAVYLCASQPGPAYNEQFFGPGTRLTVL.

CDR3 protein: CASSLTPSSTDTQYF. CDR3 in DNA: TGTGCCAGCAGCTTAACCCCTTCTAGCACAGATACGCAGTATTTT. The chain couples TRBV7-3 to TRBJ2-3; D is ambiguous. With 0 bases removed from V and 0 bases from J, the gap between germline ends came to 7 bases. This CDR3 comprises 15 residues. The germline gives CDR1 SGHTA, CDR2 FQGTGA.

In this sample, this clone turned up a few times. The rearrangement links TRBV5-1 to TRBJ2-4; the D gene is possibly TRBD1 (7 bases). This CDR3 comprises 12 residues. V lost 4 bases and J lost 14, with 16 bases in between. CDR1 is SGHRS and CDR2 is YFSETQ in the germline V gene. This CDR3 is CASSVDAGQKYF. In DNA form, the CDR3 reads TGCGCCAGCAGCGTCGACGCGGGACAGAAGTACTTC.

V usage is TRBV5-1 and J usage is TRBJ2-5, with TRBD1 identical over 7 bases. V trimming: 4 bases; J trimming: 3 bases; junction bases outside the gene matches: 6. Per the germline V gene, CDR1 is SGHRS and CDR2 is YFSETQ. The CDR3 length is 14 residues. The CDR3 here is CASSSGQAEETQYF. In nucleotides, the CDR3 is TGCGCCAGCAGCAGCGGACAGGCGGAAGAGACCCAGTACTTC. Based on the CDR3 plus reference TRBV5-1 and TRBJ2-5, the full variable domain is KAGVTQTPRYLIKTRGQQVTLSCSPISGHRSVSWYQQTPGQGLQFLFEYFSETQRNKGNFPGRFSGRQFSNSRSEMNVSTLELGDSALYLCASSSGQAEETQYFGPGTRLLVL.

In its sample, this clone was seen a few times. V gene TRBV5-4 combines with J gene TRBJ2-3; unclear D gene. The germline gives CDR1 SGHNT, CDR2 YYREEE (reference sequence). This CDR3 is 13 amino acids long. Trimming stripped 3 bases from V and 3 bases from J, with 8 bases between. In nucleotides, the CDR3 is TGTGCCAGCAGCTCTGAAAATACAGATACGCAGTATTTT. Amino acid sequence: CASSSENTDTQYF.